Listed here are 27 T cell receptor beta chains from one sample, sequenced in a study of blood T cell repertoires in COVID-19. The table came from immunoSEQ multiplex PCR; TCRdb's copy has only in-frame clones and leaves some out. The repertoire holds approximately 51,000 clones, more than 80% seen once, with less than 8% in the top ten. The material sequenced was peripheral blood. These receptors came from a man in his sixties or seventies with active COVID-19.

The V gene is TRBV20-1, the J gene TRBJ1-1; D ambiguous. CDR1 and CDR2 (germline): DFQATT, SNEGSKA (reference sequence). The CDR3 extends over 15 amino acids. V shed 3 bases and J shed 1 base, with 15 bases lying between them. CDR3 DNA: TGCAGTGCTAGTCACCCAAGGACTGAGAACACTGAAGCTTTCTTT. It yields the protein CSASHPRTENTEAFF.

Written as DNA, the CDR3 is TGTGCCAGCAGTTACGGCGGGTTCGAAAACACCATATATTTT. This sequence encodes CASSYGGFENTIYF. The rearrangement links TRBV6-5 to TRBJ1-3; no reliable D call. The CDR3 is 14 amino acids. The V and J ends lost 2 bases and 6 bases respectively, with 11 bases between them. Germline values: CDR1 MNHEY, CDR2 SVGAGI.

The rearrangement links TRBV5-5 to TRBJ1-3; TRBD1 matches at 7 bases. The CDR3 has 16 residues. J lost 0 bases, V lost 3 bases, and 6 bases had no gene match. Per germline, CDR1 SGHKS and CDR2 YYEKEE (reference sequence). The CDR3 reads CASSWKGQISGNTIYF. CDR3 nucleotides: TGTGCCAGCAGCTGGAAGGGACAGATCTCTGGAAACACCATATATTTT.

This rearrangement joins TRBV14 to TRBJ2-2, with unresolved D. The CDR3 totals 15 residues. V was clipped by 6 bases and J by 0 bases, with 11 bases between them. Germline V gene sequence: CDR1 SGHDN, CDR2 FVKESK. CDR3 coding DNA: TGTGCCAGCAGGTCAGGTCCTGCGAACACCGGGGAGCTGTTTTTT. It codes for CASRSGPANTGELFF. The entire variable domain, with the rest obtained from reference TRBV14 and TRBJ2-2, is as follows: EAGVTQFPSHSVIEKGQTVTLRCDPISGHDNLYWYRRVMGKEIKFLLHFVKESKQDESGMPNNRFLAERTGGTYSTLKVQPAELEDSGVYFCASRSGPANTGELFFGEGSRLTVL.

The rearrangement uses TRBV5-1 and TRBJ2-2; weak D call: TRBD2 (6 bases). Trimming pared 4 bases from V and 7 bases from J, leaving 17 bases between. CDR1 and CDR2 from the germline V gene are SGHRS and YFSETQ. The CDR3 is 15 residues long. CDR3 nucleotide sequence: TGCGCCAGCAGCCCTCCGGACTACTCTTTCGGGGAGCTGTTTTTT. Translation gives CASSPPDYSFGELFF.

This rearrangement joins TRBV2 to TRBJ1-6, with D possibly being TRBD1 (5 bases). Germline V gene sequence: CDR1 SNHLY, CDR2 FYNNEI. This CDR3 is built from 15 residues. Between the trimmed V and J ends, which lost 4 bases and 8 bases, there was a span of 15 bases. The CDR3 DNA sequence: TGTGCCAGCAGTGTGATTCGACAGAAGGATTCACCCCTCCACTTT. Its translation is CASSVIRQKDSPLHF.

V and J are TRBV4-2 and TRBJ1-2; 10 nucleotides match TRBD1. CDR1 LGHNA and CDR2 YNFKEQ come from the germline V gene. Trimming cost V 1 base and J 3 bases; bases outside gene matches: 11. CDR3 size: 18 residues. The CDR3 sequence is CASSQVTPRDRGDYGYTF. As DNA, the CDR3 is TGTGCCAGCAGCCAAGTTACCCCACGGGACAGGGGCGACTATGGCTACACCTTC.

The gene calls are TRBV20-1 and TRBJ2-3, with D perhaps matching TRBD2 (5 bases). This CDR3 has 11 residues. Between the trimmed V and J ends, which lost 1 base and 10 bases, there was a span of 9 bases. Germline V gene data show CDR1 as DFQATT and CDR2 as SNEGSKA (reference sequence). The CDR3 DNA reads TGCAGTGCTAGAGTTAGCGTTCCGCAGTATTTT. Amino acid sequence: CSARVSVPQYF.

The CDR3 here is CASSTLWGDTGELFF. CDR3 sequence (DNA): TGTGCCAGCAGTACTTTGTGGGGCGACACCGGGGAGCTGTTTTTT. The rearrangement uses TRBV6-5 and TRBJ2-2, with D maybe TRBD1 (5 bases). Germline CDR1 MNHEY, CDR2 SVGAGI. The CDR3 loop spans 15 amino acids. Trimming took 5 bases from V and 3 from J, leaving 13 bases between them.

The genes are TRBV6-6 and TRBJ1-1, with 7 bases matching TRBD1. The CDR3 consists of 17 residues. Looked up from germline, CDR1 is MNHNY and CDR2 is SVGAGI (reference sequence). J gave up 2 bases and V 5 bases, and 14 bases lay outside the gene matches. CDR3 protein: CASSPEPIRGFNTEAFF. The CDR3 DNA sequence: TGTGCCAGCAGTCCTGAACCGATCAGGGGGTTTAACACTGAAGCTTTCTTT.

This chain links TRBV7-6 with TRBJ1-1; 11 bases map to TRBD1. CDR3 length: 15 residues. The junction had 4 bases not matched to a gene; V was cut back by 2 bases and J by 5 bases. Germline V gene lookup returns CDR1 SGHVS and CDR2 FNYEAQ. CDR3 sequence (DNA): TGTGCCAGCAGCTTAAGGACAGGGGGCGAAACTGAAGCTTTCTTT. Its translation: CASSLRTGGETEAFF.

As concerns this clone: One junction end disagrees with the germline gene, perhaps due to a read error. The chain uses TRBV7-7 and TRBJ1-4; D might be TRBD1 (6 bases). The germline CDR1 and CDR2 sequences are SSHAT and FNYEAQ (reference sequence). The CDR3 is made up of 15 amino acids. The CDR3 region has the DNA TGTGCTAGCAGCTCCTCCAGGGACAAAGGTGAAAAACTGTTTTTT. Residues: CASSSSRDKGEKLFF.

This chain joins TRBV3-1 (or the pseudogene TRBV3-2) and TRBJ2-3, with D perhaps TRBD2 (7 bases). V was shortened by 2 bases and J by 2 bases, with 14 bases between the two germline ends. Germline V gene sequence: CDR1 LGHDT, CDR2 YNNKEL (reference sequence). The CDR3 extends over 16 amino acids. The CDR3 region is CASSQRRGRFTDTQYF. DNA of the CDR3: TGTGCCAGCAGCCAACGGCGGGGGCGTTTCACAGATACGCAGTATTTT.

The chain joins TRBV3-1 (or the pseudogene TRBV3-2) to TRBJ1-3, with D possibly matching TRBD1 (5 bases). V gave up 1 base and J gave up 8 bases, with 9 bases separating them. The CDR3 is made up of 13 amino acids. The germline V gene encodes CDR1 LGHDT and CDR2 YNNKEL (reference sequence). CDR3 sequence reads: CASSQGGLDTIYF. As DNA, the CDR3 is TGTGCCAGCAGCCAAGGGGGCCTTGACACCATATATTTT.

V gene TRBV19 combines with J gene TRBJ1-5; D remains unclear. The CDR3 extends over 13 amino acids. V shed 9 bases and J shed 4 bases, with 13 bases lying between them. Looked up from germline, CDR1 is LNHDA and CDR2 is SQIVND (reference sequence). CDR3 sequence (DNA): TGTGCCAGCCTCAAAAGCTGGAATCAGCCCCAGCATTTT. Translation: CASLKSWNQPQHF.

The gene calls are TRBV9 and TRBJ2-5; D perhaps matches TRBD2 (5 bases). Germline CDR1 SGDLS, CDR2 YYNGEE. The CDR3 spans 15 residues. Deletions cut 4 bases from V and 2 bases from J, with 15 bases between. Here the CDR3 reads CASSLSGLPQETQYF. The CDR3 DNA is TGTGCCAGCAGCTTATCCGGACTCCCACAAGAGACCCAGTACTTC.

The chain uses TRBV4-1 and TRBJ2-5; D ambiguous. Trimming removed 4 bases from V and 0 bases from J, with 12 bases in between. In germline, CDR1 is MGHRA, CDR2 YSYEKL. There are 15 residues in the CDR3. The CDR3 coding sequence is TGCGCCAGCAGCCTTGGCGACCGGGACCAAGAGACCCAGTACTTC. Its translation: CASSLGDRDQETQYF.

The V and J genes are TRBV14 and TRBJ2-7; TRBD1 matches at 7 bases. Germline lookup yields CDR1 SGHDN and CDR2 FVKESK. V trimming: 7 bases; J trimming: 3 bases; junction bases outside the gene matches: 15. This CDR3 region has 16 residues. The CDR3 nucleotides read TGTGCCAGCAATAGACAGGGAACAATTTTTTACTACGAGCAGTACTTC. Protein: CASNRQGTIFYYEQYF.

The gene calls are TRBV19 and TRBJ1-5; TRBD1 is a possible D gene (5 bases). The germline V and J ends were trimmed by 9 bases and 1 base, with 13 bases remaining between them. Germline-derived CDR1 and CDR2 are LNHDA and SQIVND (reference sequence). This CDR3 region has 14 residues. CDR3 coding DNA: TGTGCCAGCTCACTGGGGGGGAGCAATCAGCCCCAGCATTTT. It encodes CASSLGGSNQPQHF. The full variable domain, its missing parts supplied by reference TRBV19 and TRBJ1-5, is DGGITQSPKYLFRKEGQNVTLSCEQNLNHDAMYWYRQDPGQGLRLIYYSQIVNDFQKGDIAEGYSVSREKKESFPLTVTSAQKNPTAFYLCASSLGGSNQPQHFGDGTRLSIL.

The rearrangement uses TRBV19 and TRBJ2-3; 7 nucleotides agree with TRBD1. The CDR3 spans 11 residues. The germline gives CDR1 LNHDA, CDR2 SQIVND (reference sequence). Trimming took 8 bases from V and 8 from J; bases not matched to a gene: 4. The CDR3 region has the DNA TGTGCCAGTGAACAGGGGTCTACGCAGTATTTT. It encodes CASEQGSTQYF.

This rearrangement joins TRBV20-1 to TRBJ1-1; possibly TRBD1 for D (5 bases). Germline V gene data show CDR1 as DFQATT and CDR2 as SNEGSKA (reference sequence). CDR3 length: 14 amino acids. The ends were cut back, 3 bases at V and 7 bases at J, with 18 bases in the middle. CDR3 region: CSASKIGTGGEAFF. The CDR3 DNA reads TGCAGTGCTAGTAAGATTGGCACCGGGGGTGAAGCTTTCTTT.

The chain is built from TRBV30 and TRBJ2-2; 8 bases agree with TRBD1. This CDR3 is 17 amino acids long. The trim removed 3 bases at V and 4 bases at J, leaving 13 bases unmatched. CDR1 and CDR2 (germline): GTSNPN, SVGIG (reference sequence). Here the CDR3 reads CAWRLKGQGRLTGELFF. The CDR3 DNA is TGTGCCTGGAGACTTAAAGGACAGGGCCGACTCACCGGGGAGCTGTTTTTT.

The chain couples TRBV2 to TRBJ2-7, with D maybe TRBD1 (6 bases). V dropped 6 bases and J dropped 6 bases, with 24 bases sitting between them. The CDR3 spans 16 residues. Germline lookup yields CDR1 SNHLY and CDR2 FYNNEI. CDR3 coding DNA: TGTGCCAGCAGGGAGACAGGCACCATCATCCAAACCGAGCAGTACTTC. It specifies CASRETGTIIQTEQYF.

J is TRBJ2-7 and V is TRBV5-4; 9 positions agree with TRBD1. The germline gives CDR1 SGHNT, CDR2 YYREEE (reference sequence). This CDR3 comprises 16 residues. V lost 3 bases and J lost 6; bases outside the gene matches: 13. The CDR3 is CASSYGQGPSISEQYF. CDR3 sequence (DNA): TGTGCCAGCAGCTACGGACAGGGGCCGTCTATTAGCGAGCAGTACTTC.

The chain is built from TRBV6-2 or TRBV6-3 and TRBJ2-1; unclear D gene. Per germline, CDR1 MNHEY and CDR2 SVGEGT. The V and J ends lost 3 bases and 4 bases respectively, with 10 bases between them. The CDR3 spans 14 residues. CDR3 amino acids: CASSYEANYNEQFF. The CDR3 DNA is TGTGCCAGCAGTTATGAGGCAAATTACAATGAGCAGTTCTTC.

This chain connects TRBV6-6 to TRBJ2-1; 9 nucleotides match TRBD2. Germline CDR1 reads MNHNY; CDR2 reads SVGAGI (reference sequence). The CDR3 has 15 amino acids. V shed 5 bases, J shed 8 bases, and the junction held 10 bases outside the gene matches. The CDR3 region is CASSRTSENWDEQFF. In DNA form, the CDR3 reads TGTGCCAGCAGTAGGACTAGCGAAAATTGGGATGAGCAGTTCTTC.

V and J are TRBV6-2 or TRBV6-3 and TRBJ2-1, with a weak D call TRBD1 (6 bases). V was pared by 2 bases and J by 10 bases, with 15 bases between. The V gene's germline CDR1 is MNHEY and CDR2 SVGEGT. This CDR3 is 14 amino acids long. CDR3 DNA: TGTGCCAGCAGTTACGGGGCAGGGGCAGGGGAGCAGTTCTTC. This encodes CASSYGAGAGEQFF.